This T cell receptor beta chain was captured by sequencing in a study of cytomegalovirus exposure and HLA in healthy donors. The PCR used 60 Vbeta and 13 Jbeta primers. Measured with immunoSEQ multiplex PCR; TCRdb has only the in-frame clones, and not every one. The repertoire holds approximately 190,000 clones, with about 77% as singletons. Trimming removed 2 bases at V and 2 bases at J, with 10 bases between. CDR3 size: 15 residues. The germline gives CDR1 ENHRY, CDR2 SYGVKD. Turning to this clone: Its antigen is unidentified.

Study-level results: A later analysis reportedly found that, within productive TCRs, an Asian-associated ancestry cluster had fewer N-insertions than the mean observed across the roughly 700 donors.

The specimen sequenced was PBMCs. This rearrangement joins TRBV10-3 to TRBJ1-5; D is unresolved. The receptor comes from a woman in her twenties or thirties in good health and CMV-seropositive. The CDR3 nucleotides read TGTGCCATCAGTGAGAAATGGGAGGGCAATCAGCCCCAGCATTTT. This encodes CAISEKWEGNQPQHF.